Each of the 32 T cell receptor beta chains below was sequenced from the same sample in a study of T cells and Merkel cell carcinoma outcomes. Repertoires were generated with immunoSEQ multiplex PCR, while TCRdb's copy carries only in-frame clones and drops some. In the table there are roughly 13,000 clones, around nine tenths of which are singletons. The source material was tumor tissue from Merkel cell carcinoma. The receptors originated from a human donor with Merkel cell carcinoma.

This clone was seen a handful of times. The genes are TRBV28 and TRBJ1-1; D ambiguous. Germline lookup yields CDR1 MDHEN and CDR2 SYDVKM. The length of the CDR3 is 14 residues. With 3 bases removed from V and 8 bases from J, the gap between germline ends came to 16 bases. The CDR3 here is CASSFVNLGPEAFF. The CDR3 bases are TGTGCCAGCAGTTTTGTGAACTTGGGTCCCGAAGCTTTCTTT.

The rearrangement uses TRBV10-3 and TRBJ1-2; no firm D call. Germline V gene data show CDR1 as ENHRY and CDR2 as SYGVKD. The CDR3 is 13 amino acids. With 7 bases removed from V and 3 bases from J, the gap between germline ends came to 12 bases. The CDR3 region is CAITSTADYGYTF. The CDR3 coding sequence is TGTGCCATCACCTCGACTGCGGACTATGGCTACACCTTC.

This rearrangement joins TRBV6-6 to TRBJ1-1, with 7 bases aligning to TRBD1. V was pared by 5 bases and J by 10 bases, with 7 bases of the junction left unmatched. Germline values: CDR1 MNHNY, CDR2 SVGAGI (reference sequence). The CDR3 spans 12 residues. The DNA of the CDR3 is TGTGCCAGCAGTCGACCGACAGGGAGAGCTTTCTTT. Amino acids: CASSRPTGRAFF.

This rearrangement joins TRBV7-2 to TRBJ2-7; D is unresolved. The CDR3 totals 15 residues. Trimming cost V 3 bases and J 3 bases, with 15 bases left between them. The V gene's germline CDR1 is SGHTA and CDR2 FQGNSA. The CDR3 coding sequence is TGTGCCAGCAGCTTTTCCTTCGCTGGTGGCTACGAGCAGTACTTC. Protein: CASSFSFAGGYEQYF.

CDR3 protein: CASSFSAETQYF. CDR3 nucleotides: TGCGCCAGCAGCTTTTCGGCCGAGACCCAGTACTTC. The chain combines TRBV5-1 with TRBJ2-5; D gene unclear. CDR1 and CDR2 (germline): SGHRS, YFSETQ. Trimming took 2 bases from V and 5 from J, leaving 7 bases between them. The CDR3 totals 12 residues.

The V call is TRBV6-1, the J call TRBJ2-5, with D hard to call. There are 13 residues in the CDR3. Trimming stripped 4 bases from V and 2 bases from J, with 8 bases between. CDR1 and CDR2 from the germline V gene are MNHNS and SASEGT. The chain's CDR3 is CASSAYPQETQYF. In DNA, the CDR3 is TGTGCCAGCAGTGCGTACCCACAAGAGACCCAGTACTTC.

The V call is TRBV5-4, the J call TRBJ2-2; the D is unclear. This CDR3 region has 14 residues. V was shortened by 3 bases and J by 4 bases, with 10 bases between the two germline ends. Germline V gene lookup returns CDR1 SGHNT and CDR2 YYREEE (reference sequence). The CDR3 sequence is CASSSILSTGELFF. CDR3 DNA sequence: TGTGCCAGCAGCTCCATTCTTAGCACCGGGGAGCTGTTTTTT.

To note about this clone: Other DNA sequences in this specimen translate into the identical CDR3. V gene TRBV28 combines with J gene TRBJ2-3, with a tentative D call TRBD1 (5 bases). Trimming took 6 bases from V and 0 from J, leaving 7 bases between them. The CDR3 contains 13 residues. Germline V lookup: CDR1 MDHEN, CDR2 SYDVKM. CDR3 bases: TGTGCCAGCAGCACAGGTAGCACAGATACGCAGTATTTT. This encodes CASSTGSTDTQYF.

The chain combines TRBV5-5 with TRBJ1-2; a weak D match, TRBD1 (6 bases). Trimming took off 3 bases at V and 8 bases at J, with 11 bases between the two ends. The germline CDR1 and CDR2 sequences are SGHKS and YYEKEE (reference sequence). The CDR3 spans 12 residues. The CDR3 loop is CASSSYRDGYTF. CDR3 DNA: TGTGCCAGCAGCTCGTACAGGGACGGCTACACCTTC.

The count of this clone is one. This chain uses TRBV4-2 with TRBJ1-3, with 7 bases fitting TRBD1. Trimming took 3 bases from V and 8 from J; bases not matched to a gene: 7. The CDR3 is 14 residues long. CDR1 and CDR2 (germline): LGHNA, YNFKEQ. The CDR3 nucleotides are TGTGCCAGCAGCCAGCAATCAGGGGGGGACACCATATATTTT. This translates into CASSQQSGGDTIYF.

The chain combines TRBV5-1 with TRBJ1-1; the D is unclear. The germline gives CDR1 SGHRS, CDR2 YFSETQ. V lost 0 bases to trimming and J lost 5 bases, with 5 bases between them. The CDR3 is made up of 12 amino acids. CDR3 amino acids: CASSLGWTEAFF. CDR3 DNA: TGCGCCAGCAGCTTGGGGTGGACTGAAGCTTTCTTT.

This clone was detected only a few times. The J gene is TRBJ2-2, the V gene TRBV7-9; TRBD1 or TRBD2 may be the D gene (5 bases each). The CDR3 sequence is 17 residues long. The germline V gene encodes CDR1 SEHNR and CDR2 FQNEAQ (reference sequence). Trimming took off 10 bases at V and 2 bases at J, with 23 bases between the two ends. The CDR3 reads CATQFTIRDGNTGELFF. CDR3 bases: TGTGCCACCCAGTTTACTATCCGGGACGGAAACACCGGGGAGCTGTTTTTT.

This clone was counted only a few times. The CDR3 DNA reads as TGTGCCAGCAGTGAATGGGGCCTGAACACCGGGGAGCTGTTTTTT. It translates to CASSEWGLNTGELFF. The chain carries TRBV2 and TRBJ2-2; D is possibly TRBD1 (5 bases). Germline CDR1 is SNHLY and CDR2 is FYNNEI. V was shortened by 2 bases and J by 1 base, with 8 bases between the two germline ends. CDR3 size: 15 residues.

The gene calls are TRBV5-8 and TRBJ2-2; D is unclear. V lost 3 bases and J lost 5, with 8 bases in between. The CDR3 runs to 13 residues. The germline V gene has CDR1 SGHTS and CDR2 YDEGEE. CDR3 sequence reads: CASSSDGTGELFF. The CDR3 region has the DNA TGTGCCAGCAGCTCGGACGGAACCGGGGAGCTGTTTTTT.

The chain employs TRBV7-2 and TRBJ2-7; 10 nucleotides agree with TRBD2. With V trimmed by 2 bases and J by 4 bases, 8 bases remained unmatched. The germline CDR1 and CDR2 sequences are SGHTA and FQGNSA. The length of the CDR3 is 16 residues. The CDR3 DNA is TGTGCCAGCAGCTTATCTTCAAGCGGGGGGGCGTACGAGCAGTACTTC. This codes for CASSLSSSGGAYEQYF.

This clone was recorded once. The chain has TRBV10-1 and TRBJ2-5, with no clear D. V lost 1 base and J 0 bases, leaving 3 bases between the germline ends. Germline-derived CDR1 and CDR2 are WNHNN and SYGVQD (reference sequence). This CDR3 is built from 13 residues. The CDR3 loop reads CASSEYYQETQYF. DNA of the CDR3: TGCGCCAGCAGTGAGTACTACCAAGAGACCCAGTACTTC.

The V gene is TRBV7-2, the J gene TRBJ2-5, with TRBD1 as a possible D gene (7 bases). The ends were cut back, 4 bases at V and 4 bases at J, with 13 bases in the middle. The CDR3 is made up of 14 amino acids. CDR1 and CDR2 (germline): SGHTA, FQGNSA. CDR3 sequence: CASSYQGGSETQYF. Here the CDR3 DNA reads TGTGCCAGCAGCTACCAGGGGGGCTCAGAGACCCAGTACTTC.

This chain links TRBV30 with TRBJ2-5; D might be TRBD1 (6 bases). The CDR3 runs to 14 residues. The V and J ends lost 3 bases and 5 bases respectively, with 16 bases between them. In germline, CDR1 is GTSNPN, CDR2 SVGIG (reference sequence). CDR3 coding DNA: TGTGCCTGGAGCAGGGGTTTGGGGGAGGAGACCCAGTACTTC. Protein: CAWSRGLGEETQYF.

This chain links TRBV7-7 with TRBJ1-3; 7 nucleotides agree with TRBD1. Germline CDR1 SSHAT, CDR2 FNYEAQ (reference sequence). The CDR3 runs to 12 residues. The CDR3 region has the DNA TGTGCTACCCAGGGGGCTGGAAACACCATATATTTT. It yields the protein CATQGAGNTIYF.

V and J are TRBV2 and TRBJ2-3, with D unresolved. V lost 6 bases and J lost 1, with 8 bases in between. The CDR3 is 13 residues long. Germline-derived CDR1 and CDR2 are SNHLY and FYNNEI. The CDR3 DNA reads TGTGCCAGCAGCCTGGACGGCACAGATACGCAGTATTTT. Encoded protein: CASSLDGTDTQYF. The variable domain in full, with the rest retrieved from reference TRBV2 and TRBJ2-3, is EPEVTQTPSHQVTQMGQEVILRCVPISNHLYFYWYRQILGQKVEFLVSFYNNEISEKSEIFDDQFSVERPDGSNFTLKIRSTKLEDSAMYFCASSLDGTDTQYFGPGTRLTVL.

The chain carries TRBV10-3 and TRBJ2-2; D uncertain. This CDR3 has 13 amino acids. The V end lost 10 bases, the J end lost 5 bases, and 14 bases lay between the germline ends. CDR1 and CDR2 (germline): ENHRY, SYGVKD. The CDR3 DNA sequence: TGTGCCACCTACTTAAGTGGAACCGGGGAGCTGTTTTTT. This gives the protein CATYLSGTGELFF.

This clone has just a few counts. J is TRBJ2-7 and V is TRBV2; D is undetermined. CDR1 is SNHLY and CDR2 is FYNNEI in the germline V gene. The CDR3 is 13 residues long. Between the trimmed V and J ends, which lost 7 bases and 5 bases, there was a span of 15 bases. DNA for the CDR3: TGTGCCAGCAATACGGATCCCTTCGACGAGCAGTACTTC. Protein: CASNTDPFDEQYF.

This clone was counted once. The J gene is TRBJ1-1, the V gene TRBV7-9; TRBD1 might be the D (5 bases). The CDR3 has 13 amino acids. Trimming stripped 4 bases from V and 3 bases from J, with 9 bases between. Germline CDR1 is SEHNR and CDR2 is FQNEAQ (reference sequence). CDR3 nucleotide sequence: TGTGCCAGCAGCTGGGCGGGGGACACTGAAGCTTTCTTT. Translation gives CASSWAGDTEAFF. Using reference TRBV7-9 and TRBJ1-1 for the parts outside the CDR3, the full variable domain is DTGVSQNPRHKITKRGQNVTFRCDPISEHNRLYWYRQTLGQGPEFLTYFQNEAQLEKSRLLSDRFSAERPKGSFSTLEIQRTEQGDSAMYLCASSWAGDTEAFFGQGTRLTVV.

The chain couples TRBV5-1 to TRBJ2-3, with unresolved D. Trimming took off 2 bases at V and 0 bases at J, with 7 bases between the two ends. The CDR3 length is 14 residues. Germline V gene data show CDR1 as SGHRS and CDR2 as YFSETQ. The CDR3 DNA sequence: TGCGCCAGCAGCTTCGCAGGTAGCACAGATACGCAGTATTTT. This gives the protein CASSFAGSTDTQYF.

The chain carries TRBV28 and TRBJ1-1; 7 nucleotides agree with TRBD1. Trimming took 7 bases from V and 1 from J; bases not matched to a gene: 15. In germline, CDR1 is MDHEN, CDR2 SYDVKM. The CDR3 runs 17 residues. The CDR3 spells CASNRQGRGLKNTEAFF. Here the CDR3 DNA reads TGTGCCAGCAACAGACAGGGACGGGGATTAAAGAACACTGAAGCTTTCTTT.

This chain connects TRBV6-5 to TRBJ2-7, with 7 bases matching TRBD1. Trimming removed 2 bases from V and 3 bases from J; junction bases left unmatched: 4. CDR3 length: 14 amino acids. Germline V gives CDR1 MNHEY, CDR2 SVGAGI. CDR3 nucleotides: TGTGCCAGCAGTTACGCGACAGGGAACTACGAGCAGTACTTC. Its translation is CASSYATGNYEQYF.

In this sample, this clone turned up once. V is TRBV5-1 and J is TRBJ1-2; a possible D gene is TRBD1 (5 bases). The CDR3 sequence is 14 residues long. V lost 5 bases, J lost 7 bases, and 18 bases lay in between. Germline V gene sequence: CDR1 SGHRS, CDR2 YFSETQ. The CDR3 DNA reads as TGCGCCAGCAGACCCCCCGGGGGGGTAGGTGGCTACACCTTC. Translated: CASRPPGGVGGYTF. The whole variable domain, filled in from reference TRBV5-1 and TRBJ1-2, reads KAGVTQTPRYLIKTRGQQVTLSCSPISGHRSVSWYQQTPGQGLQFLFEYFSETQRNKGNFPGRFSGRQFSNSRSEMNVSTLELGDSALYLCASRPPGGVGGYTFGSGTRLTVV.

The chain combines TRBV12-5 with TRBJ1-5; D is unresolved. CDR1 is LGHNT, CDR2 FRNRAP, per germline. Trimming pared 6 bases from V and 5 bases from J, leaving 20 bases between. The CDR3 sequence is 16 residues long. This chain's CDR3 is CASGSLRAVGDQPQHF. CDR3 nucleotide sequence: TGTGCTAGTGGAAGCCTTCGTGCAGTCGGGGATCAGCCCCAGCATTTT.

V and J are TRBV5-1 and TRBJ2-5, with D maybe TRBD1 (5 bases). CDR1 is SGHRS and CDR2 is YFSETQ in the germline V gene. The CDR3 covers 15 residues. V lost 1 base, J lost 4 bases, and 14 bases lay in between. CDR3 nucleotides: TGCGCCAGCAGCTTGCGAGGACAATGGCGAGAGACCCAGTACTTC. Amino acid sequence: CASSLRGQWRETQYF.

The chain links TRBV27 to TRBJ2-3; 12 bases are a match to TRBD1. V was pared by 3 bases and J by 12 bases, with 7 bases of the junction left unmatched. Looked up from germline, CDR1 is MNHEY and CDR2 is SMNVEV (reference sequence). The CDR3 spans 14 residues. CDR3 loop: CASSFGTGGWTQYF. CDR3 sequence (DNA): TGTGCCAGCAGTTTCGGGACAGGGGGCTGGACACAGTATTTT.

This clone was recorded only once. The genes are TRBV30 and TRBJ2-5; TRBD2 is a possible D gene (6 bases). Trimming pared 8 bases from V and 5 bases from J, leaving 12 bases between. The CDR3 contains 11 residues. CDR1 is GTSNPN, CDR2 SVGIG, per germline (reference sequence). This chain's CDR3 is CAAEGVETQYF. In DNA form, the CDR3 reads TGTGCCGCGGAGGGTGTGGAGACCCAGTACTTC. Full variable domain (outside the CDR3, taken from reference TRBV30 and TRBJ2-5): SQTIHQWPATLVQPVGSPLSLECTVEGTSNPNLYWYRQAAGRGLQLLFYSVGIGQISSEVPQNLSASRPQDRQFILSSKKLLLSDSGFYLCAAEGVETQYFGPGTRLLVL.

Remarks on this clone: The germline gene is not matched at one end of the junction; a read error may be the cause. V is TRBV5-1 and J is TRBJ2-2; TRBD2 matches 12 bases. Germline CDR1 is SGHRS and CDR2 is YFSETQ. The CDR3 covers 17 residues. This CDR3 reads CASSLPGLAGSTGELFF. The CDR3 DNA follows: TGCGCCAGCAGCTTACCAGGACTAGCGGGAAGTACCGGGGAACTGTTTTTT.